This TCR delta chain derives from a study of gamma-delta T cells after stem cell transplantation. Per germline, CDR1 GEAIGNYY and CDR2 EKD. The CDR3 is made up of 15 amino acids. TCRdb redid the clone calls on the RT-PCR reads with CATT. Here the sample spans about 1,600 delta-chain clones, 7.5% to 8.5% being singletons. This clone was detected a few times. This may stem from a read error, because a much larger clone lies one nucleotide away. In the same sample, other DNA sequences code for this CDR3. Sequencing was carried out using gamma-delta T cells. The chain recombines TRDV2 with TRDJ1; D is possibly TRDD3 (6 bases). The clonotype originates from a human donor. It is not recorded whose cells these are; they may come from a transplant donor. The CDR3 DNA follows: TGTGCTTGTGACACGGTGGGGGCGTACACCGATAAACTCATCTTT. This codes for CACDTVGAYTDKLIF.